This T cell receptor (beta chain) was sequenced for a study of blood T cell repertoires in COVID-19. At the level of the study: Acute and convalescent COVID-19 specimens originated in the United States, Italy and Spain.

Trimming removed 3 bases from V and 6 bases from J, with 9 bases in between. This CDR3 has 13 amino acids. Here immunoSEQ multiplex PCR was the method, and the copy in TCRdb shows in-frame clones only, minus some. The sample yields 120,000 to 150,000 clones, approximately 84% seen once. This TCR was sampled from a human donor in a cohort sampled during active COVID-19. Sequenced input: peripheral blood. The rearrangement joins TRBV12-3 or TRBV12-4 to TRBJ1-5, with a tentative D call TRBD1 (6 bases). CDR3 nucleotide sequence: TGTGCCAGCAGTTTCGGACAGATTCAGCCCCAGCATTTT. It codes for CASSFGQIQPQHF.